The 8 T cell receptor beta chains in this list originate from one sample, sequenced in a study of cytomegalovirus exposure and HLA in healthy donors. Primers: 60 Vbeta forward and 13 Jbeta reverse. Clones were sequenced by immunoSEQ multiplex PCR, and TCRdb holds only the in-frame ones, with some missing. The data show 90,000 to 150,000 clones, approximately 80% seen once. Sequenced material: PBMCs. The source of these receptors is a human donor in good health.

The chain uses TRBV5-6 and TRBJ1-3, with 8 nucleotides matching TRBD1. V was pared by 2 bases and J by 4 bases, with 5 bases of the junction left unmatched. This CDR3 has 15 amino acids. The germline V gene encodes CDR1 SGHDT and CDR2 YYEEEE. The CDR3 DNA is TGTGCCAGCAGCTTAACGACAGGGGCCGGAAACACCATATATTTT. Its protein product is CASSLTTGAGNTIYF.

The chain is built from TRBV30 and TRBJ2-7; 8 bases agree with TRBD2. The CDR3 has 15 residues. The V and J ends lost 2 bases and 0 bases, in that order; junction bases with no gene match: 6. Per germline, CDR1 GTSNPN and CDR2 SVGIG (reference sequence). The CDR3 sequence is CAWSRSGLVSYEQYF. The CDR3 nucleotides read TGTGCCTGGAGTCGTTCGGGACTAGTCTCCTACGAGCAGTACTTC.

This clone has only one observation. This sequence joins TRBV28 and TRBJ2-1; 7 bases align to TRBD2. The V gene's germline CDR1 is MDHEN and CDR2 SYDVKM. There are 17 residues in the CDR3. The V and J ends lost 5 bases and 7 bases, in that order; junction bases with no gene match: 17. CDR3: CASSPSGGGRGVNEQFF. CDR3 in DNA: TGTGCCAGCAGTCCCTCGGGAGGCGGGAGAGGAGTGAATGAGCAGTTCTTC.

The rearrangement joins TRBV10-1 to TRBJ2-1; D perhaps matches TRBD1 (6 bases). The V end was cut by 5 bases, the J end by 9 bases, with 17 bases between. The CDR3 is 14 residues long. Germline V gene data show CDR1 as WNHNN and CDR2 as SYGVQD (reference sequence). CDR3 nucleotides: TGCGCCAGCAGTCGGGACATCTCCGGTGGTGAGCAGTTCTTC. This sequence encodes CASSRDISGGEQFF.

V and J are TRBV4-1 and TRBJ1-3, with TRBD1 matching over 7 bases. This CDR3 spans 19 amino acids. Germline CDR1 reads MGHRA; CDR2 reads YSYEKL. Losses at the gene ends were 2 bases for V and 0 bases for J; bases not matched to a gene: 13. CDR3 region: CASSQSPWGQLNSGNTIYF. CDR3 DNA: TGCGCCAGCAGCCAATCCCCGTGGGGACAGCTCAACTCTGGAAACACCATATATTTT.

This chain uses TRBV11-1 with TRBJ2-1; 9 bases match TRBD2. The CDR3 sequence is 17 residues long. CDR1 and CDR2 from the germline V gene are SGHAT and FQDESV (reference sequence). J lost 0 bases, V lost 5 bases, and 8 bases had no gene match. CDR3 sequence: CASSPHFSGSSYNEQFF. CDR3 sequence (DNA): TGTGCCAGCAGCCCACACTTTAGCGGGAGCTCCTACAATGAGCAGTTCTTC. The whole variable domain, filled in from reference TRBV11-1 and TRBJ2-1, reads EAEVAQSPRYKITEKSQAVAFWCDPISGHATLYWYRQILGQGPELLVQFQDESVVDDSQLPKDRFSAERLKGVDSTLKIQPAELGDSAMYLCASSPHFSGSSYNEQFFGPGTRLTVL.

The J gene is TRBJ1-5, the V gene TRBV30, with D possibly matching TRBD1 (6 bases). The CDR3 sequence is 13 residues long. CDR1 is GTSNPN, CDR2 SVGIG, per germline (reference sequence). V was shortened by 3 bases and J by 3 bases, with 9 bases between the two germline ends. The CDR3 reads CAWSGQHNQPQHF. The CDR3 nucleotides are TGTGCCTGGAGCGGACAGCACAATCAGCCCCAGCATTTT.

The chain carries TRBV6-6 and TRBJ1-2; 9 nucleotides align to TRBD1. V shed 2 bases, J shed 6 bases, and the junction held 4 bases outside the gene matches. The germline V gene encodes CDR1 MNHNY and CDR2 SVGAGI (reference sequence). The CDR3 has 14 residues. The CDR3 loop is CASSYLGQGNGYTF. Here the CDR3 DNA reads TGTGCCAGCAGTTACCTGGGACAGGGTAATGGCTACACCTTC.